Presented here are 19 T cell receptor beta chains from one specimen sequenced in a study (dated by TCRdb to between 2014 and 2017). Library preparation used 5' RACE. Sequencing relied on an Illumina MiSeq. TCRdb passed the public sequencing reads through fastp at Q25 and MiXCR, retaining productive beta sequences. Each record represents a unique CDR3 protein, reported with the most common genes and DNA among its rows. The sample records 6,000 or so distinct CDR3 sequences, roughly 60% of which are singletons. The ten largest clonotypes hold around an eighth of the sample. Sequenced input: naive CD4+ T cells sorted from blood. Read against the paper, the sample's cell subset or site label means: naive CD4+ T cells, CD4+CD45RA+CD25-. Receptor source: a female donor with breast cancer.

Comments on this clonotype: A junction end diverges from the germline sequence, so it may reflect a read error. The CDR3, as DNA: TGTGCCACTAGTGCACAGCGGGGGAACACCGGGGAGCTGTTTTTT. Amino acid sequence: CATSAQRGNTGELFF. V is TRBV24-1 and J is TRBJ2-2; 7 bases match TRBD2. CDR3 size: 15 residues. In germline, CDR1 is KGHDR, CDR2 SFDVKD.

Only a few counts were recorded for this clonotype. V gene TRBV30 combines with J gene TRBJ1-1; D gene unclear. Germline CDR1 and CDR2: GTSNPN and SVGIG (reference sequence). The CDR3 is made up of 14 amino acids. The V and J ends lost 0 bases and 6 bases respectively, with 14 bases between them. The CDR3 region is CAWSVRRSVAEAFF. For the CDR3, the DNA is TGTGCCTGGAGTGTACGGCGGTCCGTAGCTGAAGCTTTCTTT.

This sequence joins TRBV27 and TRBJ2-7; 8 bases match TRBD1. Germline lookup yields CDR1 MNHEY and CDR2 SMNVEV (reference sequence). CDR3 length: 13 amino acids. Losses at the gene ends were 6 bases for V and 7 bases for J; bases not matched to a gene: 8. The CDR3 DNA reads TGTGCCAGCAGGAAGACAGGGGTGGGGGAGCAGTACTTC. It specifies CASRKTGVGEQYF.

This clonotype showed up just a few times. The CDR3: CSAKQGTSLEETQYF. In DNA form, the CDR3 reads TGCAGTGCTAAACAGGGGACTAGCCTCGAGGAGACCCAGTACTTC. The rearrangement joins TRBV20-1 to TRBJ2-5; 9 bases agree with TRBD2. V lost 4 bases to trimming and J lost 5 bases; unmatched junction nucleotides: 11. The germline gives CDR1 DFQATT, CDR2 SNEGSKA (reference sequence). The CDR3 runs to 15 residues.

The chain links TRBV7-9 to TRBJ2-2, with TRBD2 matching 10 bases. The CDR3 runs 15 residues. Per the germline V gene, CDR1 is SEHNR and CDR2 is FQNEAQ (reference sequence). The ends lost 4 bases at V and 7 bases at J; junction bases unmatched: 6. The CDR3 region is CASSSSGRHGGELFF. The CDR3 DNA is TGTGCCAGCAGCTCTAGCGGGAGACACGGCGGGGAGCTGTTTTTT. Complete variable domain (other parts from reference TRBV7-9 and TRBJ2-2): DTGVSQNPRHKITKRGQNVTFRCDPISEHNRLYWYRQTLGQGPEFLTYFQNEAQLEKSRLLSDRFSAERPKGSFSTLEIQRTEQGDSAMYLCASSSSGRHGGELFFGEGSRLTVL.

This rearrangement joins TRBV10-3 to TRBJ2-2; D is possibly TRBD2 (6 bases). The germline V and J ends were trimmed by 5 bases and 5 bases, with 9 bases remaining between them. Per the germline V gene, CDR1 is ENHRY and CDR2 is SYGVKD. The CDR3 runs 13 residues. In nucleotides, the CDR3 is TGTGCCATCAGTTGGGCGGGAACCGGGGAGCTGTTTTTT. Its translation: CAISWAGTGELFF.

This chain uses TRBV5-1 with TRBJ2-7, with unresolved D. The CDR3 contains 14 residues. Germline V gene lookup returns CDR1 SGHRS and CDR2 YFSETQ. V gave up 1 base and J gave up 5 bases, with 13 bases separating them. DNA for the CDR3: TGCGCCAGCAGCTTGAGTTGGGCTGAAGACGAGCAGTACGTC. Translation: CASSLSWAEDEQYV.

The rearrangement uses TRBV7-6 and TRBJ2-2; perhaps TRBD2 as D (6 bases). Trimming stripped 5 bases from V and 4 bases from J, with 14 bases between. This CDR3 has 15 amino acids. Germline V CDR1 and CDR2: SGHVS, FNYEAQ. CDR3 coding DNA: TGTGCCAGCAGCCAGTTCTCGGGGGTCACCGGGGAGCTGTTTTTT. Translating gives CASSQFSGVTGELFF.

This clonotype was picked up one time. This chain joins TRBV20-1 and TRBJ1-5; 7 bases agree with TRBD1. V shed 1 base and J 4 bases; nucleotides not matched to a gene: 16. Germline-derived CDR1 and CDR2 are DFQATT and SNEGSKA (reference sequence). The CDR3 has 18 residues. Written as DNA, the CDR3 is TGCAGTGCTAGAGTTTACAGGGGAGCGATGCAGAAAAATCAGCCCCAGCATTTT. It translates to CSARVYRGAMQKNQPQHF.

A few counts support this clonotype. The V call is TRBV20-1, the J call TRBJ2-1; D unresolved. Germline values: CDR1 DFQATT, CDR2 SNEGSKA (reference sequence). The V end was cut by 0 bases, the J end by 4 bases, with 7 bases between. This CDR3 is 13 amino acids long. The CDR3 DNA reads TGCAGTGCTAGAGATAGCAGATACAATGAGCAGTTCTTC. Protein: CSARDSRYNEQFF.

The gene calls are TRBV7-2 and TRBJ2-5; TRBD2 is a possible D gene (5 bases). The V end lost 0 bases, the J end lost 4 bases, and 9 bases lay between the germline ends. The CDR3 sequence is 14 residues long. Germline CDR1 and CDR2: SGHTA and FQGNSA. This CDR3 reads CASSLAGIRETQYF. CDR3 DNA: TGTGCCAGCAGCTTAGCCGGGATTCGAGAGACCCAGTACTTC. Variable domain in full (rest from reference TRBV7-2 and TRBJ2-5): GAGVSQSPSNKVTEKGKDVELRCDPISGHTALYWYRQSLGQGLEFLIYFQGNSAPDKSGLPSDRFSAERTGGSVSTLTIQRTQQEDSAVYLCASSLAGIRETQYFGPGTRLLVL.

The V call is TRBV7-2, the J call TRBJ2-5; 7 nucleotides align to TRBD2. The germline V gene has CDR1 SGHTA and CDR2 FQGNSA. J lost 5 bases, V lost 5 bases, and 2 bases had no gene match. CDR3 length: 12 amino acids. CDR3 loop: CASSRGVETQYF. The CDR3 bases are TGTGCCAGCAGCCGGGGGGTCGAGACCCAGTACTTC.

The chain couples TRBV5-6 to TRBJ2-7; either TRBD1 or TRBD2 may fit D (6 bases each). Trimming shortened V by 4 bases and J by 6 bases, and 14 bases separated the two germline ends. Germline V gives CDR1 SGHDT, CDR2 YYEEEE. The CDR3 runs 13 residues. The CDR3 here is CASSIGGVGEQYF. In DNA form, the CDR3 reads TGTGCCAGCAGCATCGGGGGCGTCGGCGAGCAGTACTTC.

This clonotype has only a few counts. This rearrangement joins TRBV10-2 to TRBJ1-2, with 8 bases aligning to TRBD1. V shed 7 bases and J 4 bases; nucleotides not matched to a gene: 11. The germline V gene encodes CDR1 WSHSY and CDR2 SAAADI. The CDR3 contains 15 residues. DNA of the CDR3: TGCGCCAGCAACACGGACAGGGTCGGTCTCTATGGCTACACCTTC. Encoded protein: CASNTDRVGLYGYTF.

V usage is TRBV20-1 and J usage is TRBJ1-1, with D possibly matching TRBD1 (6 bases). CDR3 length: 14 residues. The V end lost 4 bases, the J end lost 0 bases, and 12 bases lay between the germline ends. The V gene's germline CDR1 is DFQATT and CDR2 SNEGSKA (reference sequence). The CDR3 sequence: CSATAGHMNTEAFF. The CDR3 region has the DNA TGCAGTGCTACCGCGGGACACATGAACACTGAAGCTTTCTTT.

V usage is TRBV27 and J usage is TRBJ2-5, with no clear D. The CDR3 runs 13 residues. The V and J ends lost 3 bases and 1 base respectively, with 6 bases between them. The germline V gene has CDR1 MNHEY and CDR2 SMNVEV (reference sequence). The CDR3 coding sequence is TGTGCCAGCAGTTTTCGGGCCCAAGAGACCCAGTACTTC. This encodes CASSFRAQETQYF.

The CDR3 DNA reads as TGCAGTGCTAACGCGGGACAGACAACCTACGAGCAGTACTTC. Translating gives CSANAGQTTYEQYF. This chain connects TRBV20-1 to TRBJ2-7; TRBD1 is a possible D gene (7 bases). The CDR3 has 14 amino acids. Trimming pared 4 bases from V and 2 bases from J, leaving 15 bases between. The V gene's germline CDR1 is DFQATT and CDR2 SNEGSKA (reference sequence).

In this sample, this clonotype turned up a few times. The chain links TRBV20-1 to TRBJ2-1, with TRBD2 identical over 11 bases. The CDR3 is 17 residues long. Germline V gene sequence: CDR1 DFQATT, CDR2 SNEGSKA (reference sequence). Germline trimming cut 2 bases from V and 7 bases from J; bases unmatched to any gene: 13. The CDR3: CSARPLHSGRGGNEQFF. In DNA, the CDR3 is TGCAGTGCTAGACCCCTCCATAGCGGGAGGGGAGGAAATGAGCAGTTCTTC.

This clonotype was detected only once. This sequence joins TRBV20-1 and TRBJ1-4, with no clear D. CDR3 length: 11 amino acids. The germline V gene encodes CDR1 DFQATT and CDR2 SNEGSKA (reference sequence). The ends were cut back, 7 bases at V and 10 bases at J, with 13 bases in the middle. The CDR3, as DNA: TGCAGTGTCAGACGGGGAGGAAAACTGTTTTTT. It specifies CSVRRGGKLFF.